The sequence of this T cell receptor beta chain was determined in a study of T-cell memory formation after mild COVID-19. Each CDR3 protein gets one entry after TCRdb re-called the 5' RACE reads with MiXCR. The profile shows 150,000 or so distinct CDR3 sequences, roughly 15% of them singletons. This clonotype turned up a few times. This receptor was identified in an adult woman who had mild COVID-19 (a few samples of this study predate the infection). Cell type and time point are not known. Sequencing was carried out using PBMCs or a T cell subset sorted from them (not recorded which).

In DNA, the CDR3 is TGCAGTGCTAGAGATCCACAGCAAGAGACCCAGTACTTC. Its translation: CSARDPQQETQYF. The rearrangement links TRBV20-1 to TRBJ2-5; D gene uncertain. Per the germline V gene, CDR1 is DFQATT and CDR2 is SNEGSKA (reference sequence). V shed 0 bases and J shed 2 bases, with 7 bases lying between them. CDR3 size: 13 residues.